These 8 T cell receptor beta chains came from one sample sequenced in a study of T cell responses to AZD1222 COVID-19 vaccine. Sequencing was performed with immunoSEQ multiplex PCR; in TCRdb, only in-frame clones are kept and a portion is missing. The table includes 100,000 to 120,000 clones, about 95% detected once. This specimen was peripheral blood, taken 28 days after the second AZD1222 dose. The receptors shown here come from an adult who received the AZD1222 COVID-19 vaccine.

V is TRBV11-2 and J is TRBJ1-1, with unresolved D. The V end was cut by 2 bases, the J end by 11 bases, with 15 bases between. There are 13 residues in the CDR3. CDR1 SGHAT and CDR2 FQNNGV come from the germline V gene. CDR3 loop: CASSLSEQGSAFF. The DNA for the CDR3 is TGTGCCAGCAGCTTAAGTGAACAAGGTAGCGCTTTCTTT.

This clone was recorded only once. The gene calls are TRBV5-6 and TRBJ1-6, with 9 bases matching TRBD1. Unmatched junction bases numbered 8, after V lost 4 bases and J lost 6 bases. Germline CDR1 reads SGHDT; CDR2 reads YYEEEE. This CDR3 has 16 amino acids. The CDR3 bases are TGTGCCAGCAGCCTGGACAGGGGAGCGAGTAATTCACCCCTCCACTTT. This encodes CASSLDRGASNSPLHF.

The chain links TRBV19 to TRBJ1-4; D is ambiguous. Germline loops: CDR1 LNHDA, CDR2 SQIVND (reference sequence). V lost 3 bases to trimming and J lost 5 bases, with 10 bases between them. This CDR3 has 14 residues. The CDR3 DNA is TGTGCCAGTAGTATTTTTGCAGGAAATGAAAAACTGTTTTTT. It codes for CASSIFAGNEKLFF.

The V gene is TRBV5-1, the J gene TRBJ1-1; D unclear. Per germline, CDR1 SGHRS and CDR2 YFSETQ. This CDR3 is 12 amino acids long. V was shortened by 4 bases and J by 3 bases, with 7 bases between the two germline ends. The CDR3 spells CASSGAYTEAFF. DNA of the CDR3: TGCGCCAGCAGCGGTGCGTACACTGAAGCTTTCTTT.

The count of this clone is one. This chain connects TRBV10-3 to TRBJ1-6; D is undetermined. CDR3 length equals 14 residues. Per the germline V gene, CDR1 is ENHRY and CDR2 is SYGVKD. V lost 1 base and J 6 bases, leaving 7 bases between the germline ends. The CDR3 is CAISEYGPNSPLHF. The CDR3 coding sequence is TGTGCCATCAGTGAGTACGGCCCTAATTCACCCCTCCACTTT.

The CDR3 DNA is TGTGCCAGCACCGAGCCGCTCCAGGTCCATTCACCCCTCCACTTT. Protein product: CASTEPLQVHSPLHF. The chain uses TRBV2 and TRBJ1-6, with no clear D. Germline CDR1 is SNHLY and CDR2 is FYNNEI. The germline V and J ends were trimmed by 7 bases and 8 bases, with 18 bases remaining between them. This CDR3 has 15 residues. The entire variable domain, with the rest obtained from reference TRBV2 and TRBJ1-6, is as follows: EPEVTQTPSHQVTQMGQEVILRCVPISNHLYFYWYRQILGQKVEFLVSFYNNEISEKSEIFDDQFSVERPDGSNFTLKIRSTKLEDSAMYFCASTEPLQVHSPLHFGNGTRLTVT.

The rearrangement links TRBV5-1 to TRBJ2-2, with unresolved D. This CDR3 comprises 17 residues. The V end was cut by 2 bases, the J end by 1 base, with 15 bases between. Per germline, CDR1 SGHRS and CDR2 YFSETQ. This CDR3 reads CASSFTLPPMNTGELFF. The CDR3 nucleotides read TGCGCCAGCAGCTTCACCCTCCCACCCATGAACACCGGGGAGCTGTTTTTT.

The chain links TRBV10-1 to TRBJ2-3; TRBD2 is a possible D gene (5 bases). Trimming removed 4 bases from V and 6 bases from J, with 20 bases in between. Germline V lookup: CDR1 WNHNN, CDR2 SYGVQD (reference sequence). The CDR3 covers 16 residues. The CDR3 protein is CASSADTNGLEDTQYF. The CDR3 DNA is TGCGCCAGCAGTGCCGACACCAATGGACTCGAGGATACGCAGTATTTT.